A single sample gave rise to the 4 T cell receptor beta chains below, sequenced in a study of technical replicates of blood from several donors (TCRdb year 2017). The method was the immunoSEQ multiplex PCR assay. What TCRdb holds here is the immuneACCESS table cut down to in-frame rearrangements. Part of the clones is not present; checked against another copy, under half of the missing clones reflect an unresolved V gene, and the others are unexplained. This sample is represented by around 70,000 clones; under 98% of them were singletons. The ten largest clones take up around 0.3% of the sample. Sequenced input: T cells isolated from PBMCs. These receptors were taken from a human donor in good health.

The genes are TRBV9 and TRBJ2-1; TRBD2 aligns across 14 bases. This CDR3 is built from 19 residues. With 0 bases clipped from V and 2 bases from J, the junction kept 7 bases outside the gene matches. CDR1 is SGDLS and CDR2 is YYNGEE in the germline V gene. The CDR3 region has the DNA TGTGCCAGCAGCGTAGGGGAGGGACTAGCGGGAGCCCCCTACAATGAGCAGTTCTTC. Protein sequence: CASSVGEGLAGAPYNEQFF.

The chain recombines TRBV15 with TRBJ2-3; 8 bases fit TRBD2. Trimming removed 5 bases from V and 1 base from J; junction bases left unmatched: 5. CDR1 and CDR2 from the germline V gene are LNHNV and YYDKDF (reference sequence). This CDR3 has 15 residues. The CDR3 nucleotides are TGTGCCACCAGCCGTAGCGGGAAGGGCACAGATACGCAGTATTTT. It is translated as CATSRSGKGTDTQYF.

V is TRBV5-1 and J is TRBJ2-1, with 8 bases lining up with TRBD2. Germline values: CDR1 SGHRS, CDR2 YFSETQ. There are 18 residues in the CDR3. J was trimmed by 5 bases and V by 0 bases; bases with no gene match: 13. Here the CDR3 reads CASSLALHSGVEHNEQFF. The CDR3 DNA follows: TGCGCCAGCAGCTTGGCCCTTCATAGCGGGGTAGAACACAATGAGCAGTTCTTC. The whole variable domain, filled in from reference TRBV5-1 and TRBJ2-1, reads KAGVTQTPRYLIKTRGQQVTLSCSPISGHRSVSWYQQTPGQGLQFLFEYFSETQRNKGNFPGRFSGRQFSNSRSEMNVSTLELGDSALYLCASSLALHSGVEHNEQFFGPGTRLTVL.

This chain's CDR3 is CASSDSGGGYQPQHF. In nucleotides, the CDR3 is TGTGCCAGCAGTGATAGCGGGGGAGGATATCAGCCCCAGCATTTT. V and J are TRBV25-1 and TRBJ1-5; the D gene is possibly TRBD1 (5 bases). The germline CDR1 and CDR2 sequences are MGHDK and SYGVNS. This CDR3 has 15 residues. V was shortened by 3 bases and J by 5 bases, with 14 bases between the two germline ends.